These 20 T cell receptor beta chains were all obtained from the same sample, sequenced in a study of cytomegalovirus exposure and HLA in healthy donors. PCR primers comprised 60 Vbeta and 13 Jbeta primers. Assay: immunoSEQ multiplex PCR; the TCRdb copy retains only in-frame clones and omits some. Among roughly 100,000 clones listed, 80% to 85% were seen once. Sequenced: PBMCs. The receptors come from a man aged 25 to 40 in good health and CMV-seropositive.

The chain couples TRBV5-6 to TRBJ1-4; tentatively, D is TRBD1 (6 bases). CDR3 size: 14 residues. Deletions cut 3 bases from V and 5 bases from J, with 11 bases between. Germline V gene lookup returns CDR1 SGHDT and CDR2 YYEEEE. Written as DNA, the CDR3 is TGTGCCAGCAGCTGGGGGCCACGAAATGAAAAACTGTTTTTT. This codes for CASSWGPRNEKLFF.

V is TRBV6-6 and J is TRBJ2-3; the D is unclear. The CDR3 contains 16 residues. Trimming shortened V by 0 bases and J by 2 bases, and 12 bases separated the two germline ends. Germline CDR1 reads MNHNY; CDR2 reads SVGAGI (reference sequence). In nucleotides, the CDR3 is TGTGCCAGCAGTTACTCGGGCAAAGTTCACACAGATACGCAGTATTTT. Translation gives CASSYSGKVHTDTQYF.

The chain combines TRBV6-5 with TRBJ1-5; 8 nucleotides align to TRBD1. This CDR3 is built from 14 residues. Per the germline V gene, CDR1 is MNHEY and CDR2 is SVGAGI. With V trimmed by 6 bases and J by 1 base, 2 bases remained unmatched. CDR3 sequence reads: CASRDRVSNQPQHF. The DNA for the CDR3 is TGTGCCAGCAGGGACAGGGTAAGCAATCAGCCCCAGCATTTT.

The chain has TRBV6-4 and TRBJ2-7; the match to TRBD1 covers 10 bases. This CDR3 has 13 residues. V lost 4 bases and J lost 7; bases outside the gene matches: 4. From germline, CDR1 is MRHNA and CDR2 SNTAGT. DNA for the CDR3: TGTGCCAGCAGTGTAGGACAGGGGGGGGAGCAGTACTTC. This codes for CASSVGQGGEQYF.

The CDR3 here is CASSQPRTRGSPYEQYF. The CDR3 region has the DNA TGCGCCAGCAGCCAGCCCCGAACCCGGGGGAGCCCCTACGAGCAGTACTTC. The chain combines TRBV4-1 with TRBJ2-7; maybe TRBD2 (6 bases). V was trimmed by 3 bases and J by 2 bases, leaving 20 bases between them. Germline V gene lookup returns CDR1 MGHRA and CDR2 YSYEKL. The CDR3 covers 17 residues.

The chain is built from TRBV18 and TRBJ2-3, with D hard to call. The CDR3 is 15 residues long. V was clipped by 0 bases and J by 0 bases, with 7 bases between them. Germline CDR1 reads KGHSH; CDR2 reads LQKENI. The CDR3 is CASSPPSVSTDTQYF. The CDR3 DNA reads as TGTGCCAGCTCACCACCAAGCGTCAGCACAGATACGCAGTATTTT.

The V gene is TRBV2, the J gene TRBJ1-1, with D possibly being TRBD1 (5 bases). The V gene's germline CDR1 is SNHLY and CDR2 FYNNEI. The V and J ends lost 3 bases and 3 bases respectively, with 17 bases between them. The CDR3 is made up of 16 amino acids. The CDR3 here is CASSESQGMLDTEAFF. The CDR3 bases are TGTGCCAGCAGTGAGTCGCAGGGCATGTTGGACACTGAAGCTTTCTTT.

The CDR3 loop is CSAPRRGYTF. CDR3 nucleotides: TGCAGTGCTCCGAGGAGAGGCTACACCTTC. The J gene is TRBJ1-2, the V gene TRBV20-1; D unresolved. The CDR3 extends over 10 amino acids. In germline, CDR1 is DFQATT, CDR2 SNEGSKA (reference sequence). V was clipped by 5 bases and J by 8 bases, with 9 bases between them.

The chain combines TRBV29-1 with TRBJ1-3; 9 bases match TRBD1. CDR1 is SQVTM and CDR2 is ANQGSEA in the germline V gene. V shed 6 bases, J shed 3 bases, and the junction held 3 bases outside the gene matches. This CDR3 spans 13 amino acids. CDR3 bases: TGCAGCGTCGAGACAGGGGGTGGAAACACCATATATTTT. Its translation: CSVETGGGNTIYF.

The genes are TRBV28 and TRBJ2-7; 7 positions match TRBD2. V shed 2 bases and J 3 bases; nucleotides not matched to a gene: 7. Germline assignment: CDR1 MDHEN and CDR2 SYDVKM. The CDR3 length is 15 residues. DNA for the CDR3: TGTGCCAGCAGTTTAGGGCTAGCGGACTTCTACGAGCAGTACTTC. Its protein product is CASSLGLADFYEQYF. Using reference TRBV28 and TRBJ2-7 for the parts outside the CDR3, the full variable domain is DVKVTQSSRYLVKRTGEKVFLECVQDMDHENMFWYRQDPGLGLRLIYFSYDVKMKEKGDIPEGYSVSREKKERFSLILESASTNQTSMYLCASSLGLADFYEQYFGPGTRLTVT.

The rearrangement links TRBV5-1 to TRBJ2-2; a possible D gene is TRBD1 (6 bases). The CDR3 extends over 17 amino acids. V was cut by 4 bases and J by 0 bases, with 16 bases left in between. The V gene's germline CDR1 is SGHRS and CDR2 YFSETQ. DNA for the CDR3: TGCGCCAGCAGCAGAATGTTAGGACAGCCGAACACCGGGGAGCTGTTTTTT. Protein sequence: CASSRMLGQPNTGELFF.

V usage is TRBV7-6 and J usage is TRBJ2-1; D unclear. V lost 4 bases, J lost 9 bases, and 10 bases lay in between. CDR1 is SGHVS and CDR2 is FNYEAQ in the germline V gene. The CDR3 is 12 amino acids. The CDR3 spells CASSSSFREQFF. The CDR3 nucleotides are TGTGCCAGCAGCTCCTCCTTCCGTGAGCAGTTCTTC.

V usage is TRBV6-5 and J usage is TRBJ2-7; D is unclear. CDR1 and CDR2 (germline): MNHEY, SVGAGI. V shed 2 bases and J shed 3 bases, with 14 bases lying between them. There are 15 residues in the CDR3. This CDR3 reads CASSYVRLGNYEQYF. CDR3 coding DNA: TGTGCCAGCAGTTACGTCCGGCTAGGCAACTACGAGCAGTACTTC.

The chain links TRBV4-1 to TRBJ1-5; D is perhaps TRBD1 (6 bases). Germline values: CDR1 MGHRA, CDR2 YSYEKL. There are 15 residues in the CDR3. Trimming took off 3 bases at V and 8 bases at J, with 17 bases between the two ends. Here the CDR3 reads CASSQGRGGAEPQHF. The CDR3 coding sequence is TGCGCCAGCAGCCAGGGAAGGGGGGGCGCGGAGCCCCAGCATTTT.

The sample holds one count of this clone. The rearrangement uses TRBV4-1 and TRBJ1-5; the D gene is possibly TRBD1 (5 bases). CDR1 is MGHRA, CDR2 YSYEKL, per germline. CDR3 size: 14 residues. V shed 4 bases and J shed 7 bases, with 14 bases lying between them. The CDR3 loop reads CASSLVFGGQPQHF. DNA of the CDR3: TGCGCCAGCAGCCTTGTTTTTGGGGGGCAGCCCCAGCATTTT.

This clone has only one observation. In nucleotides, the CDR3 is TGTGCCAGCAGTGAAGCAGGGGGCTTCTGGGATGAGCAGTTCTTC. This gives the protein CASSEAGGFWDEQFF. The rearrangement links TRBV6-1 to TRBJ2-1, with TRBD1 matching 7 bases. This CDR3 is 15 amino acids long. Per germline, CDR1 MNHNS and CDR2 SASEGT. Losses at the gene ends were 0 bases for V and 8 bases for J; bases not matched to a gene: 7.

A single count supports this clone. This sequence joins TRBV4-2 and TRBJ1-5; 9 bases are a match to TRBD1. The CDR3 runs 19 residues. V dropped 4 bases and J dropped 0; count of bases not matched to a gene: 13. CDR1 is LGHNA, CDR2 YNFKEQ, per germline. DNA for the CDR3: TGTGCCAGCAGCCGGGAATTGGGACAGGGCTCCTATAGCAATCAGCCCCAGCATTTT. The encoded protein is CASSRELGQGSYSNQPQHF.

With regard to this clone: One end of the junction fails to match germline, which may point to a read error. The V call is TRBV28, the J call TRBJ2-7; D is uncertain. Germline CDR1 MDHEN, CDR2 SYDVKM. The CDR3 sequence is 11 residues long. CDR3 sequence: CASSDTYEQYF. CDR3 DNA sequence: TGTGCCAGCAGTGATACCTACGAGCAATACTTC.

The V call is TRBV11-2, the J call TRBJ2-7; no firm D call. Germline CDR1 SGHAT, CDR2 FQNNGV. The CDR3 is 12 amino acids. Trimming shortened V by 5 bases and J by 3 bases, and 8 bases separated the two germline ends. CDR3 residues: CASSPHSYEQYF. In DNA form, the CDR3 reads TGTGCCAGCAGCCCCCACAGCTACGAGCAGTACTTC.

The chain combines TRBV6-6 with TRBJ1-3; perhaps TRBD1 as D (6 bases). The germline CDR1 and CDR2 sequences are MNHNY and SVGAGI (reference sequence). The germline V and J ends were trimmed by 8 bases and 10 bases, with 15 bases remaining between them. The CDR3 is 12 residues long. CDR3 sequence: CASSLQGSTIYF. The CDR3 coding sequence is TGTGCCAGCTCCCTCCAGGGGTCTACCATATATTTT.